This TCR beta chain is from a study of technical replicates of blood from a handful of donors. The repertoire was sequenced with immunoSEQ multiplex PCR; TCRdb's copy has only in-frame clones and lacks some. The repertoire consists of about 59,000 clones, with around 93% occurring once and the leading ten covering over 4%. The length of the CDR3 is 14 residues. V lost 3 bases and J lost 4, with 10 bases in between. Germline loops: CDR1 SGHTA, CDR2 FQGNSA. Sequencing was performed on PBMCs. The V call is TRBV7-2, the J call TRBJ1-5; no clear D. This TCR was sampled from a human donor in good health. Some clones in this sample may be carry-over from other donors' samples. For the CDR3, the DNA is TGTGCCAGCAGCTTCTCGAATCTAAATCAGCCCCAGCATTTT. Its protein is CASSFSNLNQPQHF. Looking up the rest from reference TRBV7-2 and TRBJ1-5 gives the full variable domain: GAGVSQSPSNKVTEKGKDVELRCDPISGHTALYWYRQSLGQGLEFLIYFQGNSAPDKSGLPSDRFSAERTGGSVSTLTIQRTQQEDSAVYLCASSFSNLNQPQHFGDGTRLSIL.